The next 24 T cell receptor beta chains were all read from a single sample in a study of metastatic and nonmetastatic thyroid tumors. Nobody among the patients had been given any treatment before thyroid surgery. Using MiXCR, TCRdb reanalyzed the PCR reads. The sample shows approximately 39,000 clones, around 20% of them seen only once. The sample was blood. Source of these receptors: a female donor with papillary thyroid cancer or a benign thyroid nodule (not recorded which). Some clones in this sample may be carry-over from other donors' samples.

This clone was counted many times. CDR3 sequence reads: CSARDLQGGTDTQYF. The CDR3 nucleotides read TGCAGTGCTAGAGATCTACAGGGCGGCACAGATACGCAGTATTTT. The chain joins TRBV20-1 to TRBJ2-3; D is perhaps TRBD1 (6 bases). The CDR3 consists of 15 residues. With 0 bases removed from V and 1 base from J, the gap between germline ends came to 11 bases. In germline, CDR1 is DFQATT, CDR2 SNEGSKA (reference sequence).

Ten or more counts support this clone. CDR3 DNA: TGTGCCAGCACGGCGCAGGGCCGTAATCGGTACACTGAAGCTTTCTTT. It codes for CASTAQGRNRYTEAFF. The chain joins TRBV6-1 to TRBJ1-1; maybe TRBD1 (5 bases). This CDR3 has 16 residues. Germline loops: CDR1 MNHNS, CDR2 SASEGT. With 7 bases removed from V and 3 bases from J, the gap between germline ends came to 21 bases.

The sample holds a few counts of this clone. V and J are TRBV12-3 or TRBV12-4 and TRBJ2-7; 7 bases line up with TRBD2. The CDR3 consists of 14 residues. V lost 6 bases and J lost 3; bases outside the gene matches: 8. The CDR3 reads CASRAGRERYEQYF. CDR3 nucleotides: TGTGCCAGCAGGGCGGGGCGGGAGCGCTACGAGCAGTACTTC.

This clone was seen repeatedly, ten times or more. V gene TRBV10-3 combines with J gene TRBJ2-2, with D hard to call. The CDR3 extends over 13 amino acids. The V gene lost 0 bases and the J gene lost 5 bases, with 4 bases spanning the gap. Germline lookup yields CDR1 ENHRY and CDR2 SYGVKD. The CDR3 nucleotides read TGTGCCATCAGTGAGTCTCCTACCGGGGAGCTGTTTTTT. As protein: CAISESPTGELFF.

This clone was seen many times. The gene calls are TRBV2 and TRBJ2-7, with TRBD1 matching 9 bases. The trim removed 6 bases at V and 3 bases at J, leaving 6 bases unmatched. The CDR3 is 14 amino acids. The V gene's germline CDR1 is SNHLY and CDR2 FYNNEI. The CDR3 sequence: CASRDTGGSYEQYF. CDR3 bases: TGTGCCAGCAGGGATACAGGGGGCAGCTACGAGCAGTACTTC.

The rearrangement links TRBV11-3 to TRBJ1-2; D might be TRBD1 (6 bases). V was pared by 2 bases and J by 6 bases, with 13 bases between. Germline V CDR1 and CDR2: SGHNT, YENEEA. The CDR3 has 14 amino acids. The chain's CDR3 is CASSLSAGVNGYTF. CDR3 sequence (DNA): TGTGCCAGCAGCTTATCGGCAGGGGTTAATGGCTACACCTTC.

Many counts were recorded for this clone. The chain links TRBV29-1 to TRBJ1-6, with 9 bases fitting TRBD1. Germline trimming cut 7 bases from V and 1 base from J; bases unmatched to any gene: 5. The CDR3 totals 15 residues. Germline V gene sequence: CDR1 SQVTM, CDR2 ANQGSEA. The CDR3 nucleotides read TGCAGCGCCCAACAGGGGGCTTCCTATAATTCACCCCTCCACTTT. Translation: CSAQQGASYNSPLHF.

This clone was seen at least ten times. J is TRBJ2-4 and V is TRBV10-2; 9 bases are a match to TRBD2. The CDR3 has 16 amino acids. CDR1 is WSHSY and CDR2 is SAAADI in the germline V gene. Unmatched junction bases numbered 9, after V lost 9 bases and J lost 0 bases. CDR3 coding DNA: TGCGCCAGTTGGGGGCGGGAGGGAGTAGCCAAAAACATTCAGTACTTC. Protein product: CASWGREGVAKNIQYF.

Within the sample, this clone is medium-sized. This chain uses TRBV6-1 with TRBJ2-3; tentatively, D is TRBD2 (5 bases). Germline V gives CDR1 MNHNS, CDR2 SASEGT. With 5 bases removed from V and 4 bases from J, the gap between germline ends came to 13 bases. The CDR3 runs 14 residues. The CDR3 coding sequence is TGTGCCAGCAGTTCGCGTCTAGCAGCAGATACGCAGTATTTT. Translation: CASSSRLAADTQYF.

The chain recombines TRBV28 with TRBJ1-2; D gene unclear. CDR3 length: 15 amino acids. Germline V CDR1 and CDR2: MDHEN, SYDVKM. The CDR3 loop is CGSSLPRGPNYGYTF. CDR3 in DNA: TGTGGGAGCAGCCTTCCCCGTGGTCCTAACTATGGCTACACCTTC.

The chain couples TRBV20-1 to TRBJ2-7; TRBD1 might be the D (5 bases). CDR3 length equals 12 residues. Trimming removed 7 bases from V and 5 bases from J, with 15 bases in between. CDR1 is DFQATT, CDR2 SNEGSKA, per germline (reference sequence). CDR3 loop: CSVDRGRNEQYF. In nucleotides, the CDR3 is TGCAGTGTTGATAGGGGTAGGAACGAGCAGTACTTC.

This clone was recorded a few times. V gene TRBV5-4 combines with J gene TRBJ1-1; the D is unclear. Germline V gene sequence: CDR1 SGHNT, CDR2 YYREEE (reference sequence). Trimming removed 2 bases at V and 1 base at J, with 6 bases between. This CDR3 is built from 13 residues. The CDR3 sequence is CASSLLGNTEAFF. The CDR3 DNA is TGTGCCAGCAGCTTATTGGGGAACACTGAAGCTTTCTTT.

This clone has a count of ten or more. A read error may explain this, as a much larger clone is one base away. The sample holds other DNA sequences that translate to the same CDR3. This chain connects TRBV27 to TRBJ1-1; D remains unclear. Germline V gene sequence: CDR1 MNHEY, CDR2 SMNVEV (reference sequence). The CDR3 contains 14 residues. V was shortened by 6 bases and J by 0 bases, with 11 bases between the two germline ends. In nucleotides, the CDR3 is TGTGCCAGCAGCACCCACACAATGAACACTGAAGCTTTCTTT. The encoded protein is CASSTHTMNTEAFF.

Ten or more counts support this clone. The CDR3 bases are TGTGCCAGCAGTACCGAGAGCGGGGGGCCTGAAGCTTTCTTT. Amino acids: CASSTESGGPEAFF. This chain uses TRBV27 with TRBJ1-1; D might be TRBD1 (6 bases). CDR3 length: 14 amino acids. The V end lost 5 bases, the J end lost 6 bases, and 16 bases lay between the germline ends. Germline loops: CDR1 MNHEY, CDR2 SMNVEV (reference sequence).

This clone was seen a handful of times. A read error may explain this, as a much larger clone is one base away. The CDR3 region is CASSLNGGHGETQYF. DNA for the CDR3: TGTGCCAGCAGCTTAAATGGGGGACATGGAGAGACCCAGTACTTC. V usage is TRBV7-3 and J usage is TRBJ2-5; maybe TRBD1 (6 bases). The V gene's germline CDR1 is SGHTA and CDR2 FQGTGA. The germline V and J ends were trimmed by 1 base and 4 bases, with 13 bases remaining between them. CDR3 length: 15 residues.

This clone was counted once. At one end the junction does not follow the germline gene, possibly because of a read error. The chain is built from TRBV11-2 and TRBJ2-3, with TRBD2 as a possible D gene (6 bases). Germline CDR1 reads SGHAT; CDR2 reads FQNNGV. The CDR3 is 16 residues long. CDR3 in DNA: TGTGCCAGCAGACCTGGCGGGGTCGCTAGCAAAGATACGCAGTATTTT. Translated, it gives CASRPGGVASKDTQYF.

This clone was seen repeatedly, ten times or more. This sequence joins TRBV30 and TRBJ1-6; D remains ambiguous. CDR1 and CDR2 (germline): GTSNPN, SVGIG (reference sequence). The CDR3 covers 19 residues. Trimming stripped 4 bases from V and 4 bases from J, with 26 bases between. The CDR3 sequence: CAWTPPPRGGNLYNSPLHF. In nucleotides, the CDR3 is TGTGCCTGGACCCCACCCCCTCGCGGAGGGAACCTTTATAATTCACCCCTCCACTTT.

This clone occurred many times. V is TRBV10-2 and J is TRBJ2-2; D tentatively fits TRBD1 or TRBD2 (5 bases each). V was pared by 3 bases and J by 4 bases, with 18 bases between. The CDR3 is made up of 17 amino acids. From germline, CDR1 is WSHSY and CDR2 SAAADI. The CDR3 region is CASSDRRAGSGTGELFF. The CDR3 region has the DNA TGCGCCAGCAGTGATAGGCGGGCAGGGTCGGGCACCGGGGAGCTGTTTTTT.

This clone occurred many times. This sequence joins TRBV5-1 and TRBJ1-6; D uncertain. The CDR3 is 14 amino acids. Germline V lookup: CDR1 SGHRS, CDR2 YFSETQ. V was cut by 4 bases and J by 7 bases, with 12 bases left in between. CDR3 region: CASSLEVANSPLHF. As DNA, the CDR3 is TGCGCCAGCAGCCTGGAGGTAGCAAATTCACCCCTCCACTTT. Full variable domain (remainder filled in from reference TRBV5-1 and TRBJ1-6): KAGVTQTPRYLIKTRGQQVTLSCSPISGHRSVSWYQQTPGQGLQFLFEYFSETQRNKGNFPGRFSGRQFSNSRSEMNVSTLELGDSALYLCASSLEVANSPLHFGNGTRLTVT.

This clone was counted many times. This chain uses TRBV7-6 with TRBJ2-7; D unclear. The V gene's germline CDR1 is SGHVS and CDR2 FNYEAQ. CDR3 length equals 12 residues. The germline V and J ends were trimmed by 1 base and 2 bases, with 3 bases remaining between them. The CDR3 spells CASSLVPYEQYF. The CDR3 coding sequence is TGTGCCAGCAGCTTAGTTCCCTACGAGCAGTACTTC.

This chain links TRBV5-1 with TRBJ1-5; D gene unclear. This CDR3 region has 13 residues. Trimming left V 1 base short and J 2 bases short, with 4 bases between. The germline CDR1 and CDR2 sequences are SGHRS and YFSETQ. CDR3 sequence (DNA): TGCGCCAGCAGCTTGTCGGGCAATCAGCCCCAGCATTTT. Protein: CASSLSGNQPQHF.

This clone occurred many times. V gene TRBV20-1 combines with J gene TRBJ2-3; tentative D call: TRBD1 (5 bases). V was trimmed by 8 bases and J by 4 bases, leaving 19 bases between them. Germline CDR1 is DFQATT and CDR2 is SNEGSKA (reference sequence). The CDR3 spans 14 residues. As DNA, the CDR3 is TGCAGTTCCTCTGGGCAGGGTGCTGCAGATACGCAGTATTTT. Translation gives CSSSGQGAADTQYF.

This clone was recorded at least ten times. Being one base from a much bigger clone, this may be a read error. Other DNA variants within this sample encode the same CDR3. The chain carries TRBV6-1 and TRBJ2-2; D may be TRBD1 or TRBD2 (6 bases each). CDR1 is MNHNS and CDR2 is SASEGT in the germline V gene. The CDR3 covers 15 residues. DNA of the CDR3: TGTGCAACTACTTTCGGGACCGGGGGCCCCGGGGAGCTGTTTTTT. This translates into CATTFGTGGPGELFF.

The J gene is TRBJ1-4, the V gene TRBV5-1, with D perhaps TRBD1 (6 bases). The CDR3 is 16 amino acids. Trimming cost V 3 bases and J 1 base, with 13 bases left between them. Per germline, CDR1 SGHRS and CDR2 YFSETQ. The DNA for the CDR3 is TGCGCCAGCAGCTGGGGACCGGGACAAACTAATGAAAAACTGTTTTTT. Its translation is CASSWGPGQTNEKLFF.